Below are 14 T cell receptor beta chains sequenced from a single sample in a study of TIL therapy for anti-PD-1-resistant metastatic lung cancer. Sample time point: pre-treatment sample, taken before nivolumab and TIL therapy. This was the immunoSEQ v3 assay. Sequenced by immunoSEQ multiplex PCR; TCRdb stores in-frame clones only, minus some. The table includes tens of thousands of clones, about two thirds detected once. Sequenced here: blood, sampled at baseline. Receptor source: a person between 25 and 79 years old with non-small cell lung cancer.

The gene calls are TRBV20-1 and TRBJ1-2, with unresolved D. V was clipped by 3 bases and J by 4 bases, with 9 bases between them. Germline assignment: CDR1 DFQATT and CDR2 SNEGSKA (reference sequence). The CDR3 is 12 residues long. In nucleotides, the CDR3 is TGCAGTGCTAGTTCGGACGTCTATGGCTACACCTTC. This translates into CSASSDVYGYTF.

The CDR3 sequence is CASSRTGRYGYTF. The CDR3 nucleotides are TGTGCCAGCAGTCGGACAGGGCGGTATGGCTACACCTTC. The rearrangement uses TRBV28 and TRBJ1-2; 8 positions match TRBD1. V was clipped by 5 bases and J by 5 bases; unmatched bases: 4. The length of the CDR3 is 13 residues. Germline assignment: CDR1 MDHEN and CDR2 SYDVKM.

The chain couples TRBV19 to TRBJ1-2, with 8 bases aligning to TRBD1. The germline V gene has CDR1 LNHDA and CDR2 SQIVND (reference sequence). After removal of 5 bases from V and 5 bases from J, the junction contained 7 bases not matched to a gene. This CDR3 comprises 14 residues. CDR3 DNA: TGTGCCAGTAGTGAGGGACAGGTTGGATATGGCTACACCTTC. Protein product: CASSEGQVGYGYTF. The complete variable domain, with remaining parts taken from reference TRBV19 and TRBJ1-2, reads DGGITQSPKYLFRKEGQNVTLSCEQNLNHDAMYWYRQDPGQGLRLIYYSQIVNDFQKGDIAEGYSVSREKKESFPLTVTSAQKNPTAFYLCASSEGQVGYGYTFGSGTRLTVV.

The chain carries TRBV19 and TRBJ2-1; D is tentatively TRBD1 or TRBD2 (5 bases each). V was shortened by 5 bases and J by 5 bases, with 13 bases between the two germline ends. Germline V gene sequence: CDR1 LNHDA, CDR2 SQIVND (reference sequence). This CDR3 comprises 14 residues. The CDR3 coding sequence is TGTGCCAGTAGTCCCAGGGAGTTAGACAATGAGCAGTTCTTC. It is translated as CASSPRELDNEQFF.

The chain carries TRBV3-1 (or the pseudogene TRBV3-2) and TRBJ2-1; no clear D gene. Trimming left V 1 base short and J 2 bases short, with 18 bases between. CDR3 length: 18 amino acids. Per germline, CDR1 LGHDT and CDR2 YNNKEL (reference sequence). CDR3 amino acids: CASSQVRSLVVPYNEQFF. CDR3 DNA: TGTGCCAGCAGCCAAGTCCGGTCTTTGGTCGTCCCCTACAATGAGCAGTTCTTC.

This clone was seen only a few times. The rearrangement uses TRBV2 and TRBJ1-4; D not resolved. The CDR3 runs to 16 residues. The germline gives CDR1 SNHLY, CDR2 FYNNEI. The ends were cut back, 4 bases at V and 0 bases at J, with 12 bases in the middle. CDR3 nucleotides: TGTGCCAGCAGTGGTGACCGTCTTGCAACTAATGAAAAACTGTTTTTT. It is translated as CASSGDRLATNEKLFF.

The chain couples TRBV10-3 to TRBJ1-5; TRBD1 is a possible D gene (5 bases). The CDR3 totals 13 residues. CDR1 is ENHRY, CDR2 SYGVKD, per germline. V lost 4 bases, J lost 1 base, and 5 bases lay in between. CDR3 sequence: CAISGQSNQPQHF. CDR3 in DNA: TGTGCCATCAGTGGACAGAGCAATCAGCCCCAGCATTTT.

The genes are TRBV30 and TRBJ1-5; 8 nucleotides agree with TRBD1. V lost 2 bases, J lost 9 bases, and 12 bases stayed unmatched. CDR1 is GTSNPN, CDR2 SVGIG, per germline (reference sequence). The CDR3 spans 15 residues. The CDR3 coding sequence is TGTGCCTGGAGTCCGGACAGGGCCGGCCGTGGGCCCCAGCATTTT. Residues: CAWSPDRAGRGPQHF. Drawing the rest from reference TRBV30 and TRBJ1-5, the complete variable domain is SQTIHQWPATLVQPVGSPLSLECTVEGTSNPNLYWYRQAAGRGLQLLFYSVGIGQISSEVPQNLSASRPQDRQFILSSKKLLLSDSGFYLCAWSPDRAGRGPQHFGDGTRLSIL.

The V call is TRBV5-1, the J call TRBJ2-1, with D perhaps matching TRBD1 (5 bases). The V and J ends lost 2 bases and 1 base respectively, with 7 bases between them. The germline V gene encodes CDR1 SGHRS and CDR2 YFSETQ. The CDR3 loop spans 14 amino acids. The CDR3 sequence is CASSFAGSYNEQFF. CDR3 sequence (DNA): TGCGCCAGCAGCTTTGCAGGGTCCTACAATGAGCAGTTCTTC.

The rearrangement joins TRBV4-1 to TRBJ2-1; D remains unclear. The length of the CDR3 is 14 residues. CDR1 and CDR2 (germline): MGHRA, YSYEKL. V lost 4 bases, J lost 3 bases, and 10 bases lay in between. The CDR3 protein is CASSPIGGYNEQFF. The DNA of the CDR3 is TGCGCCAGCAGCCCCATTGGCGGCTACAATGAGCAGTTCTTC.

V and J are TRBV7-2 and TRBJ1-2; D is possibly TRBD1 (5 bases). Germline V gene data show CDR1 as SGHTA and CDR2 as FQGNSA. V was shortened by 5 bases and J by 8 bases, with 33 bases between the two germline ends. The CDR3 length is 19 residues. CDR3 loop: CASSPQSGPAGFTKGGYTF. DNA of the CDR3: TGTGCCAGCAGCCCCCAATCAGGGCCCGCGGGGTTTACGAAAGGAGGCTACACCTTC. Together with reference TRBV7-2 and TRBJ1-2, the CDR3 gives the full variable domain: GAGVSQSPSNKVTEKGKDVELRCDPISGHTALYWYRQSLGQGLEFLIYFQGNSAPDKSGLPSDRFSAERTGGSVSTLTIQRTQQEDSAVYLCASSPQSGPAGFTKGGYTFGSGTRLTVV.

The chain carries TRBV12-5 and TRBJ2-4; a possible D gene is TRBD1 (5 bases). The CDR3 spans 18 residues. V lost 2 bases and J 0 bases, leaving 17 bases between the germline ends. In germline, CDR1 is LGHNT, CDR2 FRNRAP. The CDR3 region is CASGLSPPDSLAKNIQYF. In DNA form, the CDR3 reads TGTGCTAGTGGTTTGAGCCCCCCCGACAGTTTAGCCAAAAACATTCAGTACTTC.

The gene calls are TRBV2 and TRBJ2-1, with 10 positions matching TRBD1. This CDR3 region has 15 residues. With V trimmed by 5 bases and J by 8 bases, 9 bases remained unmatched. Germline-derived CDR1 and CDR2 are SNHLY and FYNNEI. The CDR3 nucleotides read TGTGCCAGCAGTACCGGACAGGGGGGTGTCTATGAGCAGTTCTTC. Protein: CASSTGQGGVYEQFF.

This chain connects TRBV6-2 or TRBV6-3 to TRBJ1-2, with unresolved D. From germline, CDR1 is MNHEY and CDR2 SVGEGT. V was cut by 2 bases and J by 2 bases, with 6 bases left in between. The CDR3 is made up of 13 amino acids. Here the CDR3 DNA reads TGTGCCAGCAGTTACAGGGAGAACTATGGCTACACCTTC. Translated: CASSYRENYGYTF.